The T cell receptor beta chain described here comes from a study of OX40 agonist ivuxolimab in advanced cancers. Overall study: At doses from 0.01 to 10 mg/kg, patients were given intravenous ivuxolimab every 2 weeks. The study enrolled dose-escalation patients with hepatocellular carcinoma, melanoma, renal cell or head and neck cancer. Two patients with cutaneous melanoma and one with hepatocellular carcinoma, three in total, showed partial responses. Whole-study results and caveats: There was clonal expansion of CD4+ and CD8+ blood T cells by week 6 at 0.1 to 3.0 mg/kg.

As to this clone: The antigen is unknown.

Using immunoSEQ multiplex PCR, the repertoire was profiled, and TCRdb retains in-frame clones only, with some absent. The sample consists of roughly 41,000 clones, around nine tenths of them appearing once. The CDR3 loop spans 12 amino acids. V gave up 7 bases and J gave up 6 bases, with 12 bases separating them. The germline V gene has CDR1 MNHEY and CDR2 SVGAGI. The input for sequencing was CD4+ or CD8+ T cells sorted from blood, taken in a trial of the OX40 agonist ivuxolimab. The sequence was collected from an adult with an advanced solid tumor such as melanoma, head and neck, liver or kidney cancer. The chain couples TRBV6-5 to TRBJ1-2, with D possibly TRBD1 on 5 matching bases. Here the CDR3 DNA reads TGTGCCAGCACCGCTACAGGAAATGGCTACACCTTC. This encodes CASTATGNGYTF.